This T cell receptor (beta chain) was profiled in a study of T and B cells in COVID-19 patients. Whole-study context: The recovered patients had mostly mild to moderate COVID-19 with outpatient management. Active-infection patients were older, median roughly 65 years, than recovered patients, median about 32 years. Of about 20 active-infection patients, 11 to 12 were critically ill with mechanical ventilation or extracorporeal membrane oxygenation.

Study-level results: Patients with COVID-19 reportedly showed strongly skewed T cell receptor beta variable and joining gene usage.

This clonotype is labeled as medium-sized. Its matching antigen is unknown. TRB rearrangements were amplified by multiplex PCR with BIOMED2 TRB-A/B primers. TCRdb re-called the multiplex PCR reads through MiXCR, storing one row per CDR3 protein. The sample shows about 8,000 distinct CDR3 sequences, roughly 31% of them seen only once. Each TRB amplification used roughly 240-550 ng of genomic DNA from blood. V lost 6 bases to trimming and J lost 8 bases, with 13 bases between them. This CDR3 is 12 amino acids long. Germline loops: CDR1 MNHEY, CDR2 SVGAGI. This chain connects TRBV6-5 to TRBJ1-2, with D tentatively TRBD1 (6 bases). The sample consisted of blood. The source is a human donor who had recovered from COVID-19. The chain's CDR3 is CASSRDTGGYTF. The CDR3 DNA is TGTGCCAGCAGCAGGGACACGGGGGGCTACACCTTC.